The clone carrying this TCR beta chain has at least ten counts. The target antigen is unknown. This specimen belongs to a study of T-cell reconstitution after alpha-beta-depleted transplantation in children. V was clipped by 5 bases and J by 0 bases, with 11 bases between them. The CDR3 has 15 amino acids. Using unique molecular identifiers, the investigators prepared the TCRbeta library. MiXCR, run by TCRdb on the PCR reads, gives a single entry per CDR3 protein. This table has 500,000 to 650,000 distinct CDR3 sequences, 10% to 15% appearing once. General study points: The origin of alpha-beta T cells about two months after transplant was reportedly several hundred expanded graft clones. T-cell numbers and diversity, one year after transplant, stemmed largely from T cells that were newly produced. Recipient T cells and thymic progenitors that survived were the source of the high TCRbeta diversity seen at day 60 in some patients.

Material: PBMCs, mostly from graft donor cells, obtained 360 days after TCRalphabeta/CD19-depleted stem cell transplant. V is TRBV12-3 or TRBV12-4 and J is TRBJ2-1; no definite D call. This clonotype was sampled from a male patient between 5 and 17 years old who had a stem cell transplant for acute myeloid leukemia, so the T cells may come from the graft donor. As DNA, the CDR3 is TGTGCCAGCAGTCCGCAGCTAATCTCCTACAATGAGCAGTTCTTC. It encodes CASSPQLISYNEQFF.